Below are 2 T cell receptor beta chains sequenced from a single sample in a study of T-cell memory formation after mild COVID-19. TCRdb re-analysed the 5' RACE reads in MiXCR, keeping a single row per CDR3 protein. Counted here are a few hundred thousand distinct CDR3 sequences, about 21% occurring once; the ten biggest clones make up about an eighth. What was sequenced was PBMCs or a T cell subset sorted from them (not recorded which). The receptors come from an adult woman who had mild COVID-19 (a few samples of this study predate the infection). Cell type and time point are not known.

This clonotype has only a few counts. V and J are TRBV11-2 and TRBJ1-4; D not resolved. Germline CDR1 reads SGHAT; CDR2 reads FQNNGV. This CDR3 spans 14 amino acids. V shed 5 bases and J shed 6 bases, with 13 bases lying between them. CDR3 sequence (DNA): TGTGCCAGCAGCAGTTGGGAGGGTGATGAAAAACTGTTTTTT. Protein: CASSSWEGDEKLFF.

There are a few counts of this clonotype. The chain uses TRBV7-9 and TRBJ1-1; D not resolved. Between the trimmed V and J ends, which lost 4 bases and 0 bases, there was a span of 6 bases. CDR3 length equals 13 residues. Looked up from germline, CDR1 is SEHNR and CDR2 is FQNEAQ (reference sequence). The CDR3 region has the DNA TGTGCCAGCAGCTCAGTAGTGAACACTGAAGCTTTCTTT. Protein product: CASSSVVNTEAFF.